These 2 T cell receptor beta chains originate from one sample sequenced in a study of blood T cells in healthy people across ages. A second roughly 7 to 12 cycle PCR used barcoded and J-beta primers. TCRdb used MiXCR to reprocess the 5' RACE reads, holding one entry per CDR3 protein. This sample has 500,000 to 650,000 distinct CDR3 sequences, with around 27% found just once. The sample also formed part of further work on T cells of mothers and their children.

What was sequenced was blood. The receptors were gathered from a boy aged 2 to 10 in good health.

This chain joins TRBV4-1 and TRBJ2-1, with D tentatively TRBD1 (6 bases). The CDR3 length is 15 residues. The V and J ends lost 5 bases and 0 bases respectively, with 11 bases between them. CDR1 MGHRA and CDR2 YSYEKL come from the germline V gene. The chain's CDR3 is CASSRGSISYNEQFF. The CDR3 region has the DNA TGCGCCAGCAGCAGGGGGTCCATCTCCTACAATGAGCAGTTCTTC.

There are a few counts of this clonotype. The junction shows a germline mismatch at one end, possibly a read error. This chain connects TRBV5-1 to TRBJ2-4; 10 nucleotides agree with TRBD1. Germline values: CDR1 SGHRS, CDR2 YFSETQ. This CDR3 region has 18 residues. The CDR3 DNA sequence: TGCGCCAGCAGCTTACCAAGACAGGGGGCAGGAGCCGAAAACATTCAGTACTTC. Protein: CASSLPRQGAGAENIQYF.